The T cell receptor beta chain described here comes from a study of blood T cell repertoires in COVID-19. All enrollees were about 18 to 89 years old and from around 25 US areas. The V segment lost 6 bases and the J segment 3 bases; nucleotides outside the gene matches: 2. This CDR3 has 13 amino acids. The germline V gene has CDR1 SEHNR and CDR2 FQNEAQ (reference sequence). Original processing notes: Quantification of nucleated cells was approximated via reference gene primer amplification. The data were produced by immunoSEQ multiplex PCR, yet TCRdb's version contains in-frame clones alone and is incomplete. V and J calls plus clone size are reproduced from that table; the DNA served to infer D and trimming. The sample includes 200,000 to 250,000 clones, roughly 89% of them seen just once.

The material sequenced was PBMCs or T cells enriched from blood (not recorded which). The receptor was isolated from a woman between 35 and 50 years old with acute COVID-19. The V and J genes are TRBV7-9 and TRBJ1-2, with TRBD1 matching over 9 bases. The chain's CDR3 is CASRGTGHYGYTF. The CDR3 nucleotides read TGTGCCAGCAGGGGGACAGGGCACTATGGCTACACCTTC.